What follows are 11 T cell receptor beta chains derived from one specimen sequenced in a study of cytomegalovirus exposure and HLA in healthy donors. Researchers ran the PCR with 60 Vbeta and 13 Jbeta primers. Clones were read by immunoSEQ multiplex PCR, and TCRdb kept only the in-frame ones, dropping some. The sample includes 150,000 to 200,000 clones. The material sequenced was PBMCs. The receptors stem from a man aged 25 to 40 in good health and CMV-seronegative.

V and J are TRBV6-6 and TRBJ2-5, with D possibly matching TRBD1 (6 bases). The last part of the DNA fits TRBJ2-7 better; the J call may be wrong. Germline assignment: CDR1 MNHNY and CDR2 SVGAGI (reference sequence). The CDR3 has 12 residues. CDR3 bases: TGTGCCAGCAGCCGAACAGGGATCGAGCAGTACTTC. Amino acid sequence: CASSRTGIEQYF.

The CDR3 region is CASSETGGSDIQYF. The CDR3 nucleotides are TGTGCCAGCAGCGAAACAGGGGGCTCGGACATTCAGTACTTC. The chain links TRBV9 to TRBJ2-4; TRBD1 matches at 9 bases. The germline gives CDR1 SGDLS, CDR2 YYNGEE. Losses at the gene ends were 3 bases for V and 8 bases for J; bases not matched to a gene: 6. The CDR3 loop spans 14 amino acids.

This chain connects TRBV11-2 to TRBJ1-2; D is possibly TRBD1 (5 bases). CDR1 SGHAT and CDR2 FQNNGV come from the germline V gene. This CDR3 comprises 12 residues. The V end was cut by 5 bases, the J end by 3 bases, with 7 bases between. As DNA, the CDR3 is TGTGCCAGCAGCCAGACAGACTATGGCTACACCTTC. Translation: CASSQTDYGYTF.

The rearrangement links TRBV5-8 to TRBJ1-3, with TRBD1 identical over 9 bases. Looked up from germline, CDR1 is SGHTS and CDR2 is YDEGEE. CDR3 length equals 15 residues. Losses at the gene ends were 2 bases for V and 2 bases for J; bases not matched to a gene: 2. The CDR3 DNA reads TGTGCCAGCAGCTTACGGACAGGGGCTGGAAACACCATATATTTT. Amino acid sequence: CASSLRTGAGNTIYF.

This chain uses TRBV9 with TRBJ1-2, with D possibly TRBD1 on 6 matching bases. CDR1 is SGDLS and CDR2 is YYNGEE in the germline V gene. There are 14 residues in the CDR3. Trimming stripped 4 bases from V and 5 bases from J, with 15 bases between. CDR3: CASSSKTGPYGYTF. Written as DNA, the CDR3 is TGTGCCAGCAGCTCCAAGACAGGACCTTATGGCTACACCTTC.

The chain is built from TRBV19 and TRBJ2-7; tentative D call: TRBD2 (6 bases). V lost 3 bases and J 3 bases, leaving 12 bases between the germline ends. Germline lookup yields CDR1 LNHDA and CDR2 SQIVND (reference sequence). The CDR3 length is 14 residues. The CDR3 is CASSMGGFSYEQYF. CDR3 nucleotide sequence: TGTGCCAGTAGTATGGGGGGATTTAGCTACGAGCAGTACTTC.

The chain links TRBV6-6 to TRBJ1-4; 7 bases are shared with TRBD1. Germline CDR1 MNHNY, CDR2 SVGAGI (reference sequence). The CDR3 sequence is 16 residues long. J lost 4 bases, V lost 5 bases, and 10 bases had no gene match. As DNA, the CDR3 is TGTGCCAGCAGTCGTCAACAGGGGTCGGGTAATGAAAAACTGTTTTTT. Amino acids: CASSRQQGSGNEKLFF.

This rearrangement joins TRBV30 to TRBJ1-1; 10 positions match TRBD1. The CDR3 consists of 13 residues. V was pared by 4 bases and J by 9 bases, with 8 bases of the junction left unmatched. Germline lookup yields CDR1 GTSNPN and CDR2 SVGIG (reference sequence). The CDR3 region is CAWTRQGASKAFF. In nucleotides, the CDR3 is TGTGCCTGGACTAGACAGGGGGCGTCGAAAGCTTTCTTT. Supplemented by reference TRBV30 and TRBJ1-1, the full variable domain reads SQTIHQWPATLVQPVGSPLSLECTVEGTSNPNLYWYRQAAGRGLQLLFYSVGIGQISSEVPQNLSASRPQDRQFILSSKKLLLSDSGFYLCAWTRQGASKAFFGQGTRLTVV.

This chain connects TRBV5-1 to TRBJ2-3; TRBD2 matches 10 bases. The V and J ends lost 1 base and 4 bases, in that order; junction bases with no gene match: 6. Germline assignment: CDR1 SGHRS and CDR2 YFSETQ. The CDR3 sequence is 16 residues long. The CDR3 DNA reads TGCGCCAGCAGCTTGTCAAGAGCGGGAGGGCCAGATACGCAGTATTTT. Its protein product is CASSLSRAGGPDTQYF.

This chain connects TRBV2 to TRBJ2-5, with D hard to call. Trimming took off 7 bases at V and 1 base at J, with 7 bases between the two ends. The CDR3 spans 12 residues. Germline V gene lookup returns CDR1 SNHLY and CDR2 FYNNEI. This CDR3 reads CASTHPQETQYF. The CDR3 coding sequence is TGTGCCAGCACACACCCCCAAGAGACCCAGTACTTC.

V gene TRBV5-6 combines with J gene TRBJ2-1; tentative D call: TRBD2 (5 bases). The CDR3 is 15 residues long. Germline values: CDR1 SGHDT, CDR2 YYEEEE. V was pared by 3 bases and J by 4 bases, with 14 bases between. The CDR3 loop is CASSWRVGVYNEQFF. In DNA form, the CDR3 reads TGTGCCAGCAGCTGGCGGGTAGGAGTTTACAATGAGCAGTTCTTC.